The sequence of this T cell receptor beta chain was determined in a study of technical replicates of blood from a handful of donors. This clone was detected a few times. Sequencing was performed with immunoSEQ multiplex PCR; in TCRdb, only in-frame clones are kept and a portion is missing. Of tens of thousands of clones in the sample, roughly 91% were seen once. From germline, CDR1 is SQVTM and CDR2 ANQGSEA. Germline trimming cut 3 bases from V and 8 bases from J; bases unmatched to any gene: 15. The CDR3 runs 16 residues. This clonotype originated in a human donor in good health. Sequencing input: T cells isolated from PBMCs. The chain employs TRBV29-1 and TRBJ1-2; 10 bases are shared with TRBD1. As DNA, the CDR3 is TGCAGCGTTGATACGTTAGGGGGACAGGGGTTTCAAGGCTACACCTTC. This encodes CSVDTLGGQGFQGYTF. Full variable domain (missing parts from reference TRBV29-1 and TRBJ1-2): SAVISQKPSRDICQRGTSLTIQCQVDSQVTMMFWYRQQPGQSLTLIATANQGSEATYESGFVIDKFPISRPNLTFSTLTVSNMSPEDSSIYLCSVDTLGGQGFQGYTFGSGTRLTVV.